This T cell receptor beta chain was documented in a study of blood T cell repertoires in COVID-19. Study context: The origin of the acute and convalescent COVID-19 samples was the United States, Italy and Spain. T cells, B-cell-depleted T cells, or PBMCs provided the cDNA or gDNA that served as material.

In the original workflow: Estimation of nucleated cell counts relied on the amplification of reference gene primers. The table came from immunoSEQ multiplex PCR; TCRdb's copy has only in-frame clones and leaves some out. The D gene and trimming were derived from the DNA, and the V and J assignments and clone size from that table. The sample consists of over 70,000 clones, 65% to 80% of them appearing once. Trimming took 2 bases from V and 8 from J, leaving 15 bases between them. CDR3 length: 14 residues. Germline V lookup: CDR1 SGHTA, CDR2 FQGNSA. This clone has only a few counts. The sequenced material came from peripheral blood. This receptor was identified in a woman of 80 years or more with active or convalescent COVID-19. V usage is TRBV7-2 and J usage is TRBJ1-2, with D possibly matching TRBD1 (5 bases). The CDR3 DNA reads TGTGCCAGCAGCTTAAGCCTCTCAGGGTTCGGCTACACCTTC. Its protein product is CASSLSLSGFGYTF.